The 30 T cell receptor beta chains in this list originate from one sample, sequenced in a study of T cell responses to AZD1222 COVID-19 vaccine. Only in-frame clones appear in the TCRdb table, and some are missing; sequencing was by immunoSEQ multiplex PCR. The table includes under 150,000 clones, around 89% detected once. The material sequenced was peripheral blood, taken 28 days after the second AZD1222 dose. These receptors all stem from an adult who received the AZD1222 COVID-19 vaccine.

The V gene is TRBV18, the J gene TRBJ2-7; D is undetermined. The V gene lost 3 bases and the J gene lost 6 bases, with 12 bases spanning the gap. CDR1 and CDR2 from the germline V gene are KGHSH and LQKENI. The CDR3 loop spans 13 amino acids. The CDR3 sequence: CASSPGPDGEQYF. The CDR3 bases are TGTGCCAGCTCACCCGGGCCCGACGGCGAGCAGTACTTC. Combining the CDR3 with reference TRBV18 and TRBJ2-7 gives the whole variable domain NAGVMQNPRHLVRRRGQEARLRCSPMKGHSHVYWYRQLPEEGLKFMVYLQKENIIDESGMPKERFSAEFPKEGPSILRIQQVVRGDSAAYFCASSPGPDGEQYFGPGTRLTVT.

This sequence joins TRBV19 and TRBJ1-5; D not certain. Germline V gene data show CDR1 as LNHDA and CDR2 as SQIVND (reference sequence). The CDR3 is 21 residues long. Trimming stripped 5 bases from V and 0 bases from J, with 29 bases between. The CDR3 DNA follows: TGTGCCAGTAGTTCGACGCCAGGCCGCCGCTTGAACCGCGATAGCAATCAGCCCCAGCATTTT. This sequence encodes CASSSTPGRRLNRDSNQPQHF. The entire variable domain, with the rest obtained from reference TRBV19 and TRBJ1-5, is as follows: DGGITQSPKYLFRKEGQNVTLSCEQNLNHDAMYWYRQDPGQGLRLIYYSQIVNDFQKGDIAEGYSVSREKKESFPLTVTSAQKNPTAFYLCASSSTPGRRLNRDSNQPQHFGDGTRLSIL.

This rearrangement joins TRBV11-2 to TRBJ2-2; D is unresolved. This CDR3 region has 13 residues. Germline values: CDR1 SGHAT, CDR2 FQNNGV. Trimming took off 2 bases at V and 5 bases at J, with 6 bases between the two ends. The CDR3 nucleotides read TGTGCCAGCAGCTTAATACGAACCGGGGAGCTGTTTTTT. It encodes CASSLIRTGELFF.

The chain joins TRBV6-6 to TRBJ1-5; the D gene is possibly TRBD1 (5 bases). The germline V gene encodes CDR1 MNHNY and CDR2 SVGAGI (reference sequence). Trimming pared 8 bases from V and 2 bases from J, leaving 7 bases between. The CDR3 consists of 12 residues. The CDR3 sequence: CASGAGNQPQHF. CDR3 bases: TGTGCCAGCGGGGCAGGCAATCAGCCCCAGCATTTT.

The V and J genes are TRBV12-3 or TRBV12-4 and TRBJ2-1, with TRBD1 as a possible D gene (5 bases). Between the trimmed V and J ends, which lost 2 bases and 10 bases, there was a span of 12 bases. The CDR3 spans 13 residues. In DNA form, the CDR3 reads TGTGCCAGCAGTTTAAGGGGCCAGGCCGAGCAGTTCTTC. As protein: CASSLRGQAEQFF.

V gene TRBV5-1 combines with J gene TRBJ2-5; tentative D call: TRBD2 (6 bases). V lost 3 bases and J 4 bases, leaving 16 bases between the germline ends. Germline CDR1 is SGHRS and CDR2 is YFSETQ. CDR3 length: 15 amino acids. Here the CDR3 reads CASSWREVGRETQYF. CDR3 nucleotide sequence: TGCGCCAGCAGCTGGAGGGAGGTGGGGAGAGAGACCCAGTACTTC.

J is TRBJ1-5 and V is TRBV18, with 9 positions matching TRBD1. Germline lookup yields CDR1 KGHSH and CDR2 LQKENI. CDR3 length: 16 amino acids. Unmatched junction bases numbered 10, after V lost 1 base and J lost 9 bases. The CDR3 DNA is TGTGCCAGCTCACCACAGGGACAGGGTGGGGGAGCGCCCCAGCATTTT. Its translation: CASSPQGQGGGAPQHF.

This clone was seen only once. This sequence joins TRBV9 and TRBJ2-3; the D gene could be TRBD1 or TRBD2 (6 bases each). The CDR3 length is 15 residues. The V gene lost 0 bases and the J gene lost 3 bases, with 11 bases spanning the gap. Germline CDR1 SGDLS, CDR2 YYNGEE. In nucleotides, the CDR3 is TGTGCCAGCAGCGTAGAGCAGGGGAGGACAGATACGCAGTATTTT. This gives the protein CASSVEQGRTDTQYF.

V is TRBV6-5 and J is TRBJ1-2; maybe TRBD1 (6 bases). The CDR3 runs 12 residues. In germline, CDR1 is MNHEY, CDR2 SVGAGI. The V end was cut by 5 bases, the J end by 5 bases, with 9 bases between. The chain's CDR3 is CASSPQGYGYTF. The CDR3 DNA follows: TGTGCCAGCAGTCCACAGGGATATGGCTACACCTTC.

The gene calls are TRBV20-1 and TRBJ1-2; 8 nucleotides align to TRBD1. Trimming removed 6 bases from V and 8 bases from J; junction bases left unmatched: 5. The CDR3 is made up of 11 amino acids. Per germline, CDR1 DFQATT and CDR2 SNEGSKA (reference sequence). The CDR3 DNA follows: TGCAGTGCAGACAGGGGTGGCGGCTACACCTTC. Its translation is CSADRGGGYTF.

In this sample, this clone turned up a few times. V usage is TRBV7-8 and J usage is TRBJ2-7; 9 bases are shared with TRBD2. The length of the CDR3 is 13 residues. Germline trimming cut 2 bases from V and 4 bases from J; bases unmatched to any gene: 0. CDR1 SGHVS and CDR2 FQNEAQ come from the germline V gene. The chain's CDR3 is CASSLLAGYEQYF. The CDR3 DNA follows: TGTGCCAGCAGCTTACTAGCGGGGTACGAGCAGTACTTC.

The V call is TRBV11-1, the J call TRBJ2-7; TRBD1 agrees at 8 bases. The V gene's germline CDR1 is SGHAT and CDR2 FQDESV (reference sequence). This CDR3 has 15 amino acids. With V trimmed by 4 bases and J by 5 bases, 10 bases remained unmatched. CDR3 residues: CASSSRTGIFDEQYF. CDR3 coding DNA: TGTGCCAGCAGCTCGCGGACAGGGATCTTCGACGAGCAGTACTTC.

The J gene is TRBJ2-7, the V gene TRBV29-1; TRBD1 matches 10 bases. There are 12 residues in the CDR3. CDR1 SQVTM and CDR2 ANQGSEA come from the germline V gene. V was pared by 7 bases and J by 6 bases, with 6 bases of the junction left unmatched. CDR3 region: CSGGTGEVEQYF. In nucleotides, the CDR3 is TGCAGCGGGGGGACAGGGGAAGTCGAGCAGTACTTC.

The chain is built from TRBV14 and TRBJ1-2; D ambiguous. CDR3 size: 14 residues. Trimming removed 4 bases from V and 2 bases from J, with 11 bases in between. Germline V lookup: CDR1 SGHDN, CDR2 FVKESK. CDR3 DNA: TGTGCCAGCAGCCTTCGGACGGACAACTATGGCTACACCTTC. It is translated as CASSLRTDNYGYTF.

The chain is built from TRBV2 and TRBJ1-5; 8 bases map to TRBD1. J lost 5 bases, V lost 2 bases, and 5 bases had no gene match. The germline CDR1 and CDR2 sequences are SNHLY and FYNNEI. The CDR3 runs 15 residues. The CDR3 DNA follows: TGTGCCAGCAGTGAATACAGGGGGGGGCATCAGCCCCAGCATTTT. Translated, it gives CASSEYRGGHQPQHF.

CDR3 sequence (DNA): TGCGCCAGCAGACAGGAGTATAATTCACCCCTCCACTTT. Amino acids: CASRQEYNSPLHF. V and J are TRBV4-3 and TRBJ1-6, with a tentative D call TRBD1 (5 bases). The CDR3 runs to 13 residues. Per germline, CDR1 LGHNA and CDR2 YSLEER. V lost 6 bases to trimming and J lost 4 bases, with 7 bases between them.

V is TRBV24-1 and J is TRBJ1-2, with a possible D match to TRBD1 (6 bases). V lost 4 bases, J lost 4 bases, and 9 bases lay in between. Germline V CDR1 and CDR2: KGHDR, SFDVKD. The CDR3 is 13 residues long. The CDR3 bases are TGTGCCACCAGTGACAGGGACACCTATGGCTACACCTTC. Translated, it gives CATSDRDTYGYTF.

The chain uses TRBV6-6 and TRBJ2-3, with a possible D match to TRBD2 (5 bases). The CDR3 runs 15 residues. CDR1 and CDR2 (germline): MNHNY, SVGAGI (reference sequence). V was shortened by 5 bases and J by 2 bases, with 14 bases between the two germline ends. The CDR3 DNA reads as TGTGCCAGCAGTCCCGGACTTCCTTCCACAGATACGCAGTATTTT. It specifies CASSPGLPSTDTQYF.

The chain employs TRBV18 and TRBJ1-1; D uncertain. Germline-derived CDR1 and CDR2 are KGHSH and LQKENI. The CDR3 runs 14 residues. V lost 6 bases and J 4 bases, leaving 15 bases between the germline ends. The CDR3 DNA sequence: TGTGCCAGCTCGCCCGGGTTCGAAGGCACTGAAGCTTTCTTT. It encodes CASSPGFEGTEAFF.

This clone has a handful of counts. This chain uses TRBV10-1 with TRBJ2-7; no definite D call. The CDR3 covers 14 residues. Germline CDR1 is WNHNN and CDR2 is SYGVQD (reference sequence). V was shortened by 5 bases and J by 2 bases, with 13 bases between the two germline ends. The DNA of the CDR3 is TGCGCCAGCAGTTGGACGGAGCCACCCTACGAGCAGTACTTC. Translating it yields CASSWTEPPYEQYF.

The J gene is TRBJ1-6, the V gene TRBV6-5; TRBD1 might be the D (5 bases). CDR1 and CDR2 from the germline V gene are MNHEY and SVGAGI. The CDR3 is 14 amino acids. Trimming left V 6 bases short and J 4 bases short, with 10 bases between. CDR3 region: CASRSGRYNSPLHF. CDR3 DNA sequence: TGTGCCAGCAGATCGGGACGGTATAATTCACCCCTCCACTTT.

CDR3 DNA: TGTGCTAGTGGTTTGGTACAGGGGGCCTTGAACACTGAAGCTTTCTTT. It translates to CASGLVQGALNTEAFF. The J gene is TRBJ1-1, the V gene TRBV12-5; the match to TRBD1 covers 9 bases. Germline-derived CDR1 and CDR2 are LGHNT and FRNRAP. After removal of 0 bases from V and 0 bases from J, the junction contained 2 bases not matched to a gene. This CDR3 spans 16 amino acids. The whole variable domain, filled in from reference TRBV12-5 and TRBJ1-1, reads DARVTQTPRHKVTEMGQEVTMRCQPILGHNTVFWYRQTMMQGLELLAYFRNRAPLDDSGMPKDRFSAEMPDATLATLKIQPSEPRDSAVYFCASGLVQGALNTEAFFGQGTRLTVV.

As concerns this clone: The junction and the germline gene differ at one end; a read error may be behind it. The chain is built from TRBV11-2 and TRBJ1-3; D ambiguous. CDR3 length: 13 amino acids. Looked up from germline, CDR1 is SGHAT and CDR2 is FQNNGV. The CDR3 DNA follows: TGTGCCAGCAGCTCATCACCTGGGAACACCATATATTTT. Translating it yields CASSSSPGNTIYF. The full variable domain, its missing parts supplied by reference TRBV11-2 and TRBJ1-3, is EAGVAQSPRYKIIEKRQSVAFWCNPISGHATLYWYQQILGQGPKLLIQFQNNGVVDDSQLPKDRFSAERLKGVDSTLKIQPAKLEDSAVYLCASSSSPGNTIYFGEGSWLTVV.

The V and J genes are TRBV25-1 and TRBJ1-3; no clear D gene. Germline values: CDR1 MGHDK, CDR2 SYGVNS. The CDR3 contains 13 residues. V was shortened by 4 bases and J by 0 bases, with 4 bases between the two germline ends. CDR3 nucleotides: TGTGCCAGCAGTGCAGACTCTGGAAACACCATATATTTT. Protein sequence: CASSADSGNTIYF.

The CDR3: CASSIRGGLYEQYF. DNA for the CDR3: TGTGCCAGTAGTATACGGGGGGGACTGTACGAGCAGTACTTC. V usage is TRBV19 and J usage is TRBJ2-7; 8 bases align to TRBD2. V gave up 2 bases and J gave up 4 bases; unmatched junction bases: 4. This CDR3 is built from 14 residues. CDR1 and CDR2 (germline): LNHDA, SQIVND (reference sequence).

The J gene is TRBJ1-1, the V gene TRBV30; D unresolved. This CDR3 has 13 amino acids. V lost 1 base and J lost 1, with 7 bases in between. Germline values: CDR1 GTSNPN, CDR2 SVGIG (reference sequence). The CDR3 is CAWSGRGNTEAFF. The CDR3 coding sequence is TGTGCCTGGAGTGGAAGAGGGAACACTGAAGCTTTCTTT. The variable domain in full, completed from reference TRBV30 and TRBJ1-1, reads SQTIHQWPATLVQPVGSPLSLECTVEGTSNPNLYWYRQAAGRGLQLLFYSVGIGQISSEVPQNLSASRPQDRQFILSSKKLLLSDSGFYLCAWSGRGNTEAFFGQGTRLTVV.

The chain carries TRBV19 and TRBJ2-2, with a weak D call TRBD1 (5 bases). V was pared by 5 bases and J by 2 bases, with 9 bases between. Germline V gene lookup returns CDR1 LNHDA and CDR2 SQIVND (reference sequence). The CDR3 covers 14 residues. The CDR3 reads CASSLGHNTGELFF. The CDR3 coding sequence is TGTGCCAGTAGTCTTGGACATAACACCGGGGAGCTGTTTTTT.

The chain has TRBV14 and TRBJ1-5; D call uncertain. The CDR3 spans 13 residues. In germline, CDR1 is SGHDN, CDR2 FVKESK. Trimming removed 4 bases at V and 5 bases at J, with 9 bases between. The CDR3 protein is CASSPGAHQPQHF. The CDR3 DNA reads TGTGCCAGCAGCCCCGGCGCGCATCAGCCCCAGCATTTT.

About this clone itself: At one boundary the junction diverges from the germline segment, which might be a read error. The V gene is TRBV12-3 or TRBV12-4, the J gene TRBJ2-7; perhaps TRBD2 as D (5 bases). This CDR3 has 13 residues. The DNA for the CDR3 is TGTGCCAGCAGTCTGACCCACCGGGGTGAGTTGCACTTC. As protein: CASSLTHRGELHF.

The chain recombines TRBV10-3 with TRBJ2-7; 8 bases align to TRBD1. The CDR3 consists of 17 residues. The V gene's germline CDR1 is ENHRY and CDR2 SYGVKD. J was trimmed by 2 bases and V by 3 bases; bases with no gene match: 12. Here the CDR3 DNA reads TGTGCCATCAGTGACCCTGCCCGAGGACAGGGAACCTACGAGCAGTACTTC. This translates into CAISDPARGQGTYEQYF.